The 30 T cell receptor beta chains in this list originate from one sample, sequenced in a study of shared clonotypes between healthy human individuals. Method: immunoSEQ multiplex PCR; TCRdb's copy keeps in-frame clones and lacks some. This table holds about 700,000 clones, approximately 90% found once. Naive CD8 populations comprised CD45RO-negative cells positively selected for CCR7, excluding terminally differentiated effector memory CD45RA+ cells. The sample taken for sequencing was naive CD8+ T cells sorted from blood. The receptors shown here come from a man aged 30 to 45 in good health.

The rearrangement joins TRBV29-1 to TRBJ2-1; 12 bases align to TRBD2. Germline CDR1 and CDR2: SQVTM and ANQGSEA. There are 16 residues in the CDR3. The V and J ends lost 4 bases and 1 base, in that order; junction bases with no gene match: 5. CDR3 sequence: CSVVGLAGRSYNEQFF. The CDR3 DNA follows: TGCAGCGTTGTGGGACTAGCGGGTCGATCCTACAATGAGCAGTTCTTC.

The rearrangement uses TRBV28 and TRBJ2-7, with TRBD2 identical over 8 bases. Germline CDR1 MDHEN, CDR2 SYDVKM. CDR3 length: 13 amino acids. J lost 4 bases, V lost 5 bases, and 4 bases had no gene match. Here the CDR3 DNA reads TGTGCCAGCAGTCTGATAGCGGGGTACGAGCAGTACTTC. This codes for CASSLIAGYEQYF. Full variable domain (outside the CDR3, taken from reference TRBV28 and TRBJ2-7): DVKVTQSSRYLVKRTGEKVFLECVQDMDHENMFWYRQDPGLGLRLIYFSYDVKMKEKGDIPEGYSVSREKKERFSLILESASTNQTSMYLCASSLIAGYEQYFGPGTRLTVT.

The chain has TRBV29-1 and TRBJ2-7; a possible D gene is TRBD1 (6 bases). Trimming took 6 bases from V and 4 from J, leaving 19 bases between them. The CDR3 is 14 amino acids. Germline-derived CDR1 and CDR2 are SQVTM and ANQGSEA. As DNA, the CDR3 is TGCAGCGTCGGGCTAACAGGGTTCGAGTACGAGCAGTACTTC. It encodes CSVGLTGFEYEQYF.

The chain employs TRBV27 and TRBJ1-4; unclear D gene. There are 14 residues in the CDR3. With 6 bases removed from V and 6 bases from J, the gap between germline ends came to 14 bases. Germline V gene lookup returns CDR1 MNHEY and CDR2 SMNVEV (reference sequence). DNA of the CDR3: TGTGCCAGCAGCCTTCTGGGGTGGGATGAAAAACTGTTTTTT. This sequence encodes CASSLLGWDEKLFF.

A remark on this clone: Other DNA sequences in this specimen translate into the identical CDR3. As DNA, the CDR3 is TGTGCCAGCAGTTTCGGGACAGGGGGGTACAATGAGCAGTTCTTC. Translation gives CASSFGTGGYNEQFF. The rearrangement uses TRBV27 and TRBJ2-1, with TRBD1 identical over 11 bases. The CDR3 sequence is 15 residues long. Germline V lookup: CDR1 MNHEY, CDR2 SMNVEV (reference sequence). The V gene end was trimmed by 3 bases and the J gene end by 4 bases; junction bases not matched to a gene: 2.

The J gene is TRBJ2-1, the V gene TRBV7-9; D possibly corresponds to TRBD2 (5 bases). CDR1 SEHNR and CDR2 FQNEAQ come from the germline V gene (reference sequence). The CDR3 spans 14 residues. The ends were cut back, 4 bases at V and 6 bases at J, with 13 bases in the middle. CDR3 coding DNA: TGTGCCAGCAGCTCTAGCCGAGGTCCCAATGAGCAGTTCTTC. Protein sequence: CASSSSRGPNEQFF.

The sample holds a few counts of this clone. J is TRBJ2-3 and V is TRBV10-1; D is tentatively TRBD1 or TRBD2 (5 bases each). This CDR3 has 15 residues. Germline V CDR1 and CDR2: WNHNN, SYGVQD (reference sequence). The V and J ends lost 5 bases and 2 bases respectively, with 14 bases between them. The CDR3 here is CASSLSMGVTDTQYF. The CDR3 nucleotides are TGCGCCAGCAGTTTGTCCATGGGGGTCACAGATACGCAGTATTTT.

The rearrangement joins TRBV27 to TRBJ2-3; 9 bases line up with TRBD2. Germline trimming cut 4 bases from V and 1 base from J; bases unmatched to any gene: 3. The CDR3 is 15 amino acids. CDR1 is MNHEY and CDR2 is SMNVEV in the germline V gene (reference sequence). The CDR3 region is CASSWTSAGTDTQYF. As DNA, the CDR3 is TGTGCCAGCAGTTGGACTAGCGCCGGCACAGATACGCAGTATTTT.

V gene TRBV7-2 combines with J gene TRBJ2-1; 11 nucleotides agree with TRBD2. The CDR3 runs 17 residues. CDR1 and CDR2 from the germline V gene are SGHTA and FQGNSA. V lost 5 bases and J lost 9; bases outside the gene matches: 15. This chain's CDR3 is CASSKPPGLAETGEQFF. The CDR3 DNA follows: TGTGCCAGCAGCAAACCTCCGGGACTAGCGGAGACGGGTGAGCAGTTCTTC.

This chain joins TRBV5-5 and TRBJ2-7; weak D call: TRBD1 (7 bases). CDR3 size: 15 residues. The germline gives CDR1 SGHKS, CDR2 YYEKEE (reference sequence). Between the trimmed V and J ends, which lost 4 bases and 5 bases, there was a span of 19 bases. The CDR3 sequence: CASSQLAGQNDEQYF. CDR3 nucleotide sequence: TGTGCCAGCAGCCAGTTGGCGGGACAGAACGACGAGCAGTACTTC.

This clone was observed a single time. The chain joins TRBV18 to TRBJ2-1; tentative D call: TRBD1 (6 bases). Looked up from germline, CDR1 is KGHSH and CDR2 is LQKENI. The CDR3 runs 16 residues. With 0 bases removed from V and 7 bases from J, the gap between germline ends came to 16 bases. The CDR3 reads CASSPPAGVILNEQFF. The CDR3 DNA sequence: TGTGCCAGCTCACCACCGGCAGGGGTTATCCTTAATGAGCAGTTCTTC.

This clone occurred a few times. This chain uses TRBV27 with TRBJ2-7; 9 bases agree with TRBD1. V shed 7 bases, J shed 0 bases, and the junction held 7 bases outside the gene matches. Germline V gene sequence: CDR1 MNHEY, CDR2 SMNVEV (reference sequence). The CDR3 is 15 residues long. The CDR3, as DNA: TGTGCCAGCACCGCGGACAGGGGCAGCTCCTACGAGCAGTACTTC. It yields the protein CASTADRGSSYEQYF.

The chain is built from TRBV7-7 and TRBJ2-3; D is unclear. The CDR3 has 14 residues. The V gene's germline CDR1 is SSHAT and CDR2 FNYEAQ (reference sequence). V gave up 0 bases and J gave up 1 base, with 5 bases separating them. In nucleotides, the CDR3 is TGTGCCAGCAGCTTAGCGTATGGCACAGATACGCAGTATTTT. Translating it yields CASSLAYGTDTQYF.

V gene TRBV27 combines with J gene TRBJ2-1; D is perhaps TRBD1 (6 bases). CDR1 and CDR2 from the germline V gene are MNHEY and SMNVEV (reference sequence). Trimming left V 10 bases short and J 12 bases short, with 25 bases between. The CDR3 length is 14 residues. The CDR3 DNA follows: TGTGCCATCGGGGAAGGGGGAAGGAATCGTGGGCAGTTCTTC. Its protein product is CAIGEGGRNRGQFF.

For the CDR3, the DNA is TGTGCCAGCAGACCGGGAGGGAGTATTATAGAGACCCAGTACTTC. Its translation: CASRPGGSIIETQYF. V usage is TRBV7-8 and J usage is TRBJ2-5; 8 bases line up with TRBD2. V gave up 6 bases and J gave up 4 bases; unmatched junction bases: 10. From germline, CDR1 is SGHVS and CDR2 FQNEAQ. The CDR3 totals 15 residues.

V and J are TRBV7-9 and TRBJ2-7, with 11 bases identical to TRBD1. Per germline, CDR1 SEHNR and CDR2 FQNEAQ (reference sequence). There are 15 residues in the CDR3. The V and J ends lost 3 bases and 3 bases, in that order; junction bases with no gene match: 4. In DNA form, the CDR3 reads TGTGCCAGCAGCTTCGGACAGGGGGCTGACTACGAGCAGTACTTC. Encoded protein: CASSFGQGADYEQYF.

This chain connects TRBV10-3 to TRBJ2-7; D is uncertain. This CDR3 has 13 amino acids. V was pared by 6 bases and J by 3 bases, with 12 bases between. Per the germline V gene, CDR1 is ENHRY and CDR2 is SYGVKD. In nucleotides, the CDR3 is TGTGCCATCAGGGCAGAAGGCTTCTACGAGCAGTACTTC. Its translation: CAIRAEGFYEQYF.

About this clone: This sample includes further DNA sequences coding for the same CDR3. The genes are TRBV5-1 and TRBJ2-3, with no clear D. Trimming shortened V by 0 bases and J by 2 bases, and 10 bases separated the two germline ends. The CDR3 is 15 residues long. Germline V gene lookup returns CDR1 SGHRS and CDR2 YFSETQ. CDR3 DNA sequence: TGCGCCAGCAGCTTGGCCGTAGGGATCACAGATACGCAGTATTTT. Its protein is CASSLAVGITDTQYF.

Turning to this clone: Distinct nucleotide sequences in the sample also encode this CDR3. CDR3 coding DNA: TGTGCCAGCAGGACAGATAATGAAAAACTGTTTTTT. Translation: CASRTDNEKLFF. The chain couples TRBV7-9 to TRBJ1-4; D might be TRBD1 (5 bases). The CDR3 is 12 residues long. Per germline, CDR1 SEHNR and CDR2 FQNEAQ (reference sequence). Trimming pared 6 bases from V and 4 bases from J, leaving 6 bases between. Supplemented by reference TRBV7-9 and TRBJ1-4, the full variable domain reads DTGVSQNPRHKITKRGQNVTFRCDPISEHNRLYWYRQTLGQGPEFLTYFQNEAQLEKSRLLSDRFSAERPKGSFSTLEIQRTEQGDSAMYLCASRTDNEKLFFGSGTQLSVL.

This sequence joins TRBV5-1 and TRBJ2-1, with 13 bases aligning to TRBD2. This CDR3 has 12 amino acids. With V trimmed by 4 bases and J by 14 bases, 3 bases remained unmatched. Germline values: CDR1 SGHRS, CDR2 YFSETQ. The CDR3 reads CASSPGTSGKFF. CDR3 sequence (DNA): TGCGCCAGCAGCCCCGGGACTAGCGGGAAGTTCTTC.

This chain connects TRBV7-3 to TRBJ2-1, with TRBD2 matching 10 bases. V gave up 5 bases and J gave up 4 bases; unmatched junction bases: 2. Germline CDR1 reads SGHTA; CDR2 reads FQGTGA. The CDR3 covers 14 residues. CDR3 loop: CASSLAGAYNEQFF. DNA of the CDR3: TGTGCCAGCAGCCTAGCGGGAGCATACAATGAGCAGTTCTTC.

The chain carries TRBV29-1 and TRBJ2-7, with 7 nucleotides matching TRBD1. Trimming removed 0 bases from V and 0 bases from J; junction bases left unmatched: 11. Looked up from germline, CDR1 is SQVTM and CDR2 is ANQGSEA. This CDR3 contains 17 residues. The CDR3 reads CSVEDRADRTDSYEQYF. CDR3 in DNA: TGCAGCGTTGAAGACCGCGCGGACAGGACCGACTCCTACGAGCAGTACTTC.

CDR3 sequence: CAISESSGLGDEQFF. The CDR3 DNA follows: TGTGCCATCAGTGAGTCGTCGGGGCTCGGGGATGAGCAGTTCTTC. The gene calls are TRBV10-3 and TRBJ2-1; tentatively, D is TRBD1 or TRBD2 (5 bases each). Trimming removed 0 bases from V and 8 bases from J, with 14 bases in between. The CDR3 length is 15 residues. CDR1 and CDR2 from the germline V gene are ENHRY and SYGVKD.

The rearrangement links TRBV10-3 to TRBJ2-7, with TRBD2 matching 11 bases. Looked up from germline, CDR1 is ENHRY and CDR2 is SYGVKD. The J segment lost 3 bases and the V segment lost 2 bases, leaving 6 bases of the junction unmatched. There are 16 residues in the CDR3. The CDR3 DNA sequence: TGTGCCATCAGTGAGCCCGGGACTAGCGGCGGCTACGAGCAGTACTTC. Protein: CAISEPGTSGGYEQYF.

The V call is TRBV9, the J call TRBJ2-5; 9 bases are a match to TRBD2. CDR3 length: 16 residues. V shed 4 bases, J shed 5 bases, and the junction held 12 bases outside the gene matches. Germline CDR1 is SGDLS and CDR2 is YYNGEE. CDR3 DNA sequence: TGTGCCAGCAGCCTAGGGGTTAGCGGGAGTGGGGAGACCCAGTACTTC. Translation: CASSLGVSGSGETQYF.

The chain recombines TRBV7-6 with TRBJ2-7, with unresolved D. V was cut by 3 bases and J by 3 bases, with 12 bases left in between. This CDR3 region has 14 residues. Germline V gene sequence: CDR1 SGHVS, CDR2 FNYEAQ. The CDR3, as DNA: TGTGCCAGCAGCTTGGCCTCCTCGGGCTACGAGCAGTACTTC. Protein: CASSLASSGYEQYF.

The chain couples TRBV5-8 to TRBJ2-7; perhaps TRBD2 as D (6 bases). The CDR3 length is 16 residues. Per germline, CDR1 SGHTS and CDR2 YDEGEE. Trimming removed 4 bases at V and 0 bases at J, with 17 bases between. As DNA, the CDR3 is TGTGCCAGCAGCCCCCCGGGACTTAGGAGCTCCTACGAGCAGTACTTC. It specifies CASSPPGLRSSYEQYF.

The J gene is TRBJ2-5, the V gene TRBV6-5, with a possible D match to TRBD1 (5 bases). Germline loops: CDR1 MNHEY, CDR2 SVGAGI. This CDR3 contains 12 residues. V lost 6 bases and J 5 bases, leaving 10 bases between the germline ends. In DNA, the CDR3 is TGTGCCAGCAGCCCAGGGCAGGAGACCCAGTACTTC. Its protein product is CASSPGQETQYF.

This clone has a single count. One base separates it from a far larger clone, so it is likely a read error. The chain joins TRBV4-1 to TRBJ1-4; 8 bases fit TRBD1. Germline V gives CDR1 MGHRA, CDR2 YSYEKL. The CDR3 is made up of 15 amino acids. J gave up 12 bases and V 0 bases, and 9 bases lay outside the gene matches. The CDR3 loop is CASSQEWDRLRELFF. For the CDR3, the DNA is TGCGCCAGCAGCCAAGAATGGGACAGGCTTCGGGAACTGTTTTTT.

This clone was recorded once. This rearrangement joins TRBV5-6 to TRBJ1-1; D is perhaps TRBD1 (5 bases). Germline V gene data show CDR1 as SGHDT and CDR2 as YYEEEE. V lost 3 bases and J 11 bases, leaving 14 bases between the germline ends. The CDR3 consists of 12 residues. The DNA for the CDR3 is TGTGCCAGCAGCTCCTTCGGAGGGGATGCTTTCTTT. Its translation: CASSSFGGDAFF.